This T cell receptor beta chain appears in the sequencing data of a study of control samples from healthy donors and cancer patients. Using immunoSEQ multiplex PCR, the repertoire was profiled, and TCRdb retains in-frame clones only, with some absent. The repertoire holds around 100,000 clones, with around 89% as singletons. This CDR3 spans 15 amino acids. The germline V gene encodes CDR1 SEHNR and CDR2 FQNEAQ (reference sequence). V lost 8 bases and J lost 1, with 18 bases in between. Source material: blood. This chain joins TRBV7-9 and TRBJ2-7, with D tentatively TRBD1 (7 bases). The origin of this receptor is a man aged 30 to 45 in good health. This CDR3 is CASSQGGISSYEQYF. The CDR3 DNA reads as TGTGCCAGCTCCCAGGGGGGAATTAGTTCCTACGAGCAGTACTTC.